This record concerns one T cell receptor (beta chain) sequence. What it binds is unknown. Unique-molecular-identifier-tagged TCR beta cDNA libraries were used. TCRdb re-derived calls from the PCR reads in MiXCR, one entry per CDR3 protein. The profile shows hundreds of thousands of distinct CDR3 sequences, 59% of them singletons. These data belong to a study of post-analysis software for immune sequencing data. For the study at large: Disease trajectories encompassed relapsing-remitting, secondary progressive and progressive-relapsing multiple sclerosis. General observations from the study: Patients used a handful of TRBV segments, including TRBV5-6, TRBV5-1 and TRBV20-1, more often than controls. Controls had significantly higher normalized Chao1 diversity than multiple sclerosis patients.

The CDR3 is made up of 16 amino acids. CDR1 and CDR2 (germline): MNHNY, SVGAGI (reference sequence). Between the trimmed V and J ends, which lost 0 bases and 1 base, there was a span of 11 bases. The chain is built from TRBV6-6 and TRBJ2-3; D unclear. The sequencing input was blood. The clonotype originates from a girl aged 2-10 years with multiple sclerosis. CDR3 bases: TGTGCCAGCAGTTACTCCCCGGACCGCCGCACAGATACGCAGTATTTT. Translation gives CASSYSPDRRTDTQYF.